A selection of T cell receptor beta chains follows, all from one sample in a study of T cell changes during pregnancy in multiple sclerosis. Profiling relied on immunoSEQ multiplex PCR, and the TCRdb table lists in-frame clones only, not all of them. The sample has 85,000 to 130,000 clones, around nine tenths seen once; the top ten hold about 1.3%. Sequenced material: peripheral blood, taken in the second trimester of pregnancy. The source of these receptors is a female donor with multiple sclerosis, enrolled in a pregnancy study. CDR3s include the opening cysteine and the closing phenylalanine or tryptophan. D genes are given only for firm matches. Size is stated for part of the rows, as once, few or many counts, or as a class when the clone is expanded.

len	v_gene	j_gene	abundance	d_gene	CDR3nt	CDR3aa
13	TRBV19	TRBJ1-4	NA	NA	TGTGCCAGTAGGACGGACACGACTGAAAAACTGTTTTTT	CASRTDTTEKLFF
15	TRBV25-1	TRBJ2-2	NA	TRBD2	TGTGCCAGCAGGGCGGGACTAGCGAACACCGGGGAGCTGTTTTTT	CASRAGLANTGELFF
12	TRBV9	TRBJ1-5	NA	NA	TGTGCCAGTGGCAGGGGTGGTCAGCCCCAGCATTTT	CASGRGGQPQHF
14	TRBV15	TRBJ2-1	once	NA	TGTGCCACCAGCAGAGACTCACGCGCGGGTGAGCAGTTCTTC	CATSRDSRAGEQFF
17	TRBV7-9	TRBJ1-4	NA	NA	TGTGCCAGCAGCTTACCCTCCAGCGACAGACAGAATGAAAAACTGTTTTTT	CASSLPSSDRQNEKLFF
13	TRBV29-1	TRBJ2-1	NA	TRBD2	TGCAGCGCCCACCCAGCGGGAGTAGGTGAGCAGTTCTTC	CSAHPAGVGEQFF
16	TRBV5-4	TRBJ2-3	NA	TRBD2	TGTGCCAGCAGCGGGAGGCGGCTAGCGGGCACAGATACGCAGTATTTT	CASSGRRLAGTDTQYF
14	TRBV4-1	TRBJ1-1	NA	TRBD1	TGCGCCAGCAGCCACCGACAGGGTAGTCTTGAAGCTTTCTTT	CASSHRQGSLEAFF
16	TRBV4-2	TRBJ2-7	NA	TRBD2	TGTGCCAGCAGCCAGGAACTAGCGGGAGTTTGGGACGAGCAGTACTTC	CASSQELAGVWDEQYF
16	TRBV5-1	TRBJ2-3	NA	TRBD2	TGCGCCAGCAGCTTGGATAGGCGGGGGGGCCCAGATACGCAGTATTTT	CASSLDRRGGPDTQYF
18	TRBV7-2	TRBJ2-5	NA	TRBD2	TGTGCCAGCAGCCTTGGGCGGCTCCTAGCGGGAGGGCCAGAGACCCAGTACTTC	CASSLGRLLAGGPETQYF
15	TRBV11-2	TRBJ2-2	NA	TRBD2	TGTGCCAGCAGCTTAATAGCGGGTGGCACCGGGGAGCTGTTTTTT	CASSLIAGGTGELFF
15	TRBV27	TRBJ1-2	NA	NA	TGTGCCAGCAGTGGGGGGGCAGGTTCGCCTTATGGCTACACCTTC	CASSGGAGSPYGYTF
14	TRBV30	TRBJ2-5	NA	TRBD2	TGTGCCTGGAGTAGACTAGCGGGGCAAGAGACCCAGTACTTC	CAWSRLAGQETQYF
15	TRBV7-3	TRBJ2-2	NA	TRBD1	TGTGCCAGCAGCCTTGGGACAGAGAACACCGGGGAGCTGTTTTTT	CASSLGTENTGELFF
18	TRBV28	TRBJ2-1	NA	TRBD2	TGTGCCAGCAGTTTGAAAGTCCTAGCGGGGGGAAAAGGGAATGAGCAGTTCTTC	CASSLKVLAGGKGNEQFF
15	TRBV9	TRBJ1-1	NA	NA	TGTGCCAGCAGCGTAGTCAGGGTGGGGCACACTGAAGCTTTCTTT	CASSVVRVGHTEAFF
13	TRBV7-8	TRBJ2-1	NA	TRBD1	TGTGCCAGCAAGGGACAGGGGGTGAATGAGCAGTTCTTC	CASKGQGVNEQFF
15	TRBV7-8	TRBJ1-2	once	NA	TGTGCCAGCAGCACCCCAAAGACGGGGAACTATGGCTACACCTTC	CASSTPKTGNYGYTF
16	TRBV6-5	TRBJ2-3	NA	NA	TGTGCCAGCAGTTCCGCAGGGATCACTAGCACAGATACGCAGTATTTT	CASSSAGITSTDTQYF
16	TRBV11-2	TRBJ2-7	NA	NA	TGTGCCAGCAGCTTAGCTCGCCAGGGTCAATCCGACGAGCAGTACTTC	CASSLARQGQSDEQYF
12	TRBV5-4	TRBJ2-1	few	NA	TGTGCCAGCAGCTTGGCACGAGATGAGCAGTTCTTC	CASSLARDEQFF
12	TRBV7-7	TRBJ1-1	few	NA	TGTGCCGACTCCCCCACTGAGTTTGAAGCTTTCTTT	CADSPTEFEAFF
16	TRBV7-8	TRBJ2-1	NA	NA	TGTGCCAGCAGCGAAATCCAGCGGGTAGCCTACAATGAGCAGTTCTTC	CASSEIQRVAYNEQFF
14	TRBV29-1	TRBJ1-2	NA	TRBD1	TGCAGCGTTAGAGGCGGACAGGGCTTCTATGGCTACACCTTC	CSVRGGQGFYGYTF
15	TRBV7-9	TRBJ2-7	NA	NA	TGTGCCAGCAGTCCAGACAAGGGGCCGTCCTACGAGCAGTACTTC	CASSPDKGPSYEQYF
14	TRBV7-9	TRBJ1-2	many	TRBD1	TGTGCCAGCAGCCCTAGGACAGGGGCGTATGGCTACACCTTC	CASSPRTGAYGYTF
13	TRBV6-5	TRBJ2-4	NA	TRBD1	TGTGCCAGCAGTAGGACAGGAGAAAACATTCAGTACTTC	CASSRTGENIQYF
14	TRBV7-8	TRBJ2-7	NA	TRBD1	TGTGCCAGCAGCCCTAGGACAGGGTGGGACGAGCAGTACTTC	CASSPRTGWDEQYF
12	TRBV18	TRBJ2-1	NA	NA	TGTGCCAGCTCACCAGGTACTCAGGGGCAGTTCTTC	CASSPGTQGQFF
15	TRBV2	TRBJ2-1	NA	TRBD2	TGTGCCAGCAGCCGAGGGACTAGCCCTACGAATGAGCAGTTCTTC	CASSRGTSPTNEQFF
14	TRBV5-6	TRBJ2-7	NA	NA	TGTGCCAGCAGTTTTACAGGGATTCCCTACGAGCAGTACTTC	CASSFTGIPYEQYF
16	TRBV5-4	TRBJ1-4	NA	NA	TGTGCCAGCAGCCCTAGAAAAGAAACGGGTGGCGAAAAACTGTTTTTT	CASSPRKETGGEKLFF
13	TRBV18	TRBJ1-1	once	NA	TGTGCCAGCTCACCAGGACAGTACACTGAAGCTTTCTTT	CASSPGQYTEAFF
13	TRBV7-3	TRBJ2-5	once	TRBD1	TGTGCCAGCAGCTGGGACAGACAAGAGACCCAGTACTTC	CASSWDRQETQYF
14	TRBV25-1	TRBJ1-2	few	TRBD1	TGTGCCAGCAGTGAGACAGGGGGCGACTATGGCTACACCTTC	CASSETGGDYGYTF
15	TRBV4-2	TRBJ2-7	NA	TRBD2	TGTGCCAGCAGCCAAGAGAAGCGGGGGGCCTACGAGCAGTACTTC	CASSQEKRGAYEQYF
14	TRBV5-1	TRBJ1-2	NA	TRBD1	TGCGCCAGCAGCCCGGGACAGGGGGCATATGGCTACACCTTC	CASSPGQGAYGYTF
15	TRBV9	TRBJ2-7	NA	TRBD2	TGTGCCAGCAGCCCGACTAGCGGGGGGGCCAGCGAGCAGTACTTC	CASSPTSGGASEQYF
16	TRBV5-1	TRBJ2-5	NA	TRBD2	TGCGCCAGCAGCTTGGCTGGTAGCGGGAGAAGGGAGACCCAGTACTTC	CASSLAGSGRRETQYF
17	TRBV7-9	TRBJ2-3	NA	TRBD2	TGTGCCAGCAGCTTAGCGAGATCGGGGGGTTTCACAGATACGCAGTATTTT	CASSLARSGGFTDTQYF
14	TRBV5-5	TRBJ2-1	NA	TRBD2	TGTGCCAGCAGCTGGGACGGGGGGGACAATGAGCAGTTCTTC	CASSWDGGDNEQFF
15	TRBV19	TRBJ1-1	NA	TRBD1	TGTGCCAGTAGTTCCTCCGGGACAGGGGACACTGAAGCTTTCTTT	CASSSSGTGDTEAFF
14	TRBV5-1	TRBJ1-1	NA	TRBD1	TGCGCCAGCAGCTTAGGGACAGGGAACACTGAAGCTTTCTTT	CASSLGTGNTEAFF
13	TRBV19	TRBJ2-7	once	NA	TGTGCCAGTAGTAAGGACAGGGAGGGCGAGCAGTACTTC	CASSKDREGEQYF
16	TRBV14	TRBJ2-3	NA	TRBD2	TGTGCCAGCAGCCGCGGACTAGGGCCCGCCACAGATACGCAGTATTTT	CASSRGLGPATDTQYF
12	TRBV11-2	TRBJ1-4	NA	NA	TGTGCCAGCAGCTTTTCCGGGGAAAAACTGTTTTTT	CASSFSGEKLFF
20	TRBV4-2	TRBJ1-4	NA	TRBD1	TGTGCCAGCAGACTCGGGCGGGACAGGGGACTAAATCCAACTAATGAAAAACTGTTTTTT	CASRLGRDRGLNPTNEKLFF
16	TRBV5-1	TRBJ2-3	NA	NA	TGCGCCAGCAGCTTGGTTTCTGGAGCGGGTTTAGATACGCAGTATTTT	CASSLVSGAGLDTQYF
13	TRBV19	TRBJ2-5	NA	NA	TGTGCCAGTAGCGAAACGTCGGGGAAGACCCAGTACTTC	CASSETSGKTQYF
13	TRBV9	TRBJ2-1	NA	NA	TGTGCCAGCAGCGTAGGGGGCGGGGCTGAGCAGTTCTTC	CASSVGGGAEQFF
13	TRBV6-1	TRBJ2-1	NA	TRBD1	TGTGCCAGCGGGACAGCTGGCTACAATGAGCAGTTCTTC	CASGTAGYNEQFF
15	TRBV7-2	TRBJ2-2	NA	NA	TGTGCCAGCAGCTCCTCCGCGGGGCCCGGGGGGGAGCTGTTTTTT	CASSSSAGPGGELFF
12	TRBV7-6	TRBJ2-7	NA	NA	TGTGCCAGCAGCTTAGCCAACTACGAGCAGTACTTC	CASSLANYEQYF
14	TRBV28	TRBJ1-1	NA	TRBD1	TGTGCCAGCAGTCGACAGGGTGGGAACACTGAAGCTTTCTTT	CASSRQGGNTEAFF
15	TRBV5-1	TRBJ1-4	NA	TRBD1	TGCGCCAGCAGGCGAGGGGGCACAGAAGATGAAAAACTGTTTTTT	CASRRGGTEDEKLFF
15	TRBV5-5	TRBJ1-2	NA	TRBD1	TGTGCCAGCAGCTTGTATGTAACAGGGGGTAATGGCTACACCTTC	CASSLYVTGGNGYTF
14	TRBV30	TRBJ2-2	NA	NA	TGTGCCTGGAGTGTAGGGGGGAACACCGGGGAGCTGTTTTTT	CAWSVGGNTGELFF
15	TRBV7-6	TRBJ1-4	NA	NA	TGTGCCAGCAGCCAACTTCAGGGGCTGGGTGAAAAACTGTTTTTT	CASSQLQGLGEKLFF
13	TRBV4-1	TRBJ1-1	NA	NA	TGCGCCAGCAGCCAAGCCGTGAACACTGAAGCTTTCTTT	CASSQAVNTEAFF